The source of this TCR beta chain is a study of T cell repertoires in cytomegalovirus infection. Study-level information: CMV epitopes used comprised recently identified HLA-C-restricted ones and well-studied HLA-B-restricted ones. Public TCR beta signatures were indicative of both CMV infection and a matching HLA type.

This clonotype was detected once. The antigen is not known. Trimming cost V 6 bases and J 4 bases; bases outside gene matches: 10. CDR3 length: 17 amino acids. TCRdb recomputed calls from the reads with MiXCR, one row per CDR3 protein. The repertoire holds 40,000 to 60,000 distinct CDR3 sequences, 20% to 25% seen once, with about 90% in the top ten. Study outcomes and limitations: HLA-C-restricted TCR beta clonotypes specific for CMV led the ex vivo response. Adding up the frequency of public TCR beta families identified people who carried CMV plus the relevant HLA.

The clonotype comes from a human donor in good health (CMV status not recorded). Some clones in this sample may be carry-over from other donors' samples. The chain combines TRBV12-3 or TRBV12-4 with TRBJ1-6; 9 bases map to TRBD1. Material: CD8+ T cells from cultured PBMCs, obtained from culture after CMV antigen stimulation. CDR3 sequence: CASRDRGRTFYNSPLHF. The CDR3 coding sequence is TGTGCCAGCAGGGACAGGGGCCGTACCTTTTATAATTCACCCCTCCACTTT.